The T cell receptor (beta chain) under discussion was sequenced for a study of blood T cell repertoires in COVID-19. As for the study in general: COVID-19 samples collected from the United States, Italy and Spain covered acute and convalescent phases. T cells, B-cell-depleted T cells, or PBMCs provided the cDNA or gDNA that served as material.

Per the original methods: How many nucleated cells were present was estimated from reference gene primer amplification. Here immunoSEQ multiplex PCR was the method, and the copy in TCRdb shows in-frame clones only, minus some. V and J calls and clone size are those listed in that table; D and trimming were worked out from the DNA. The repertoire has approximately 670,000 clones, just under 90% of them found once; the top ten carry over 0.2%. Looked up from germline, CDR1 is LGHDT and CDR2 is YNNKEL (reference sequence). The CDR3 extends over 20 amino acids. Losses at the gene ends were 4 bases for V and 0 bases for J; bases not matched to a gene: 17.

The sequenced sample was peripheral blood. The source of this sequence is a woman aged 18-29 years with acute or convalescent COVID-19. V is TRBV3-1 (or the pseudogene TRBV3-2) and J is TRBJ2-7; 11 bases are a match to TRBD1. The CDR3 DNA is TGTGCCAGCAGCCCCCGTACAGGCCGGGACAGGGGGTTGAGCTCCTACGAGCAGTACTTC. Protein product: CASSPRTGRDRGLSSYEQYF.